Reported below is one T cell receptor (beta chain). Profiling relied on immunoSEQ multiplex PCR, and the TCRdb table lists in-frame clones only, not all of them. The sample holds under 500,000 clones, approximately 92% seen once. This record belongs to a study of Ad26.COV2.S vaccination and SARS-CoV-2 variants. Study as a whole: Ad26.COV2.S, an intramuscular injection, was given once or twice 56 days apart.

This CDR3 has 11 residues. The V gene lost 7 bases and the J gene lost 6 bases, with 7 bases spanning the gap. CDR1 and CDR2 (germline): MNHEY, SMNVEV (reference sequence). The treatment denotes: around 19 received Ad26.COV2.S at low or high dose, single or two shots; roughly five received placebo; per-sample allocation not given. Day 63 after the first vaccine or placebo injection was the time point for sampling. This TCR derives from a person between 18 and 60 years old who received the Ad26.COV2.S COVID-19 vaccine or a placebo. This sequence joins TRBV27 and TRBJ2-4; no firm D call. Sample: peripheral blood, taken in a trial of Ad26.COV2.S vaccine versus placebo. CDR3 loop: CASILGNIQYF. The CDR3 nucleotides read TGTGCCAGCATATTGGGAAACATTCAGTACTTC.